The 10 T cell receptor beta chains presented below share a single source sample, sequenced in a study of cytomegalovirus exposure and HLA in healthy donors. The PCR contained 60 Vbeta and 13 Jbeta primers. Clones were sequenced by immunoSEQ multiplex PCR, and TCRdb holds only the in-frame ones, with some missing. The top ten clones hold about 3.5% of a sample with approximately 190,000 clones, roughly four fifths of them seen once. The material sequenced was PBMCs. Receptors originate from a man aged 35 to 55 in good health and CMV-seropositive.

The rearrangement uses TRBV29-1 and TRBJ1-2; the D gene is possibly TRBD1 (5 bases). The CDR3 extends over 16 amino acids. The V end lost 7 bases, the J end lost 1 base, and 22 bases lay between the germline ends. From germline, CDR1 is SQVTM and CDR2 ANQGSEA. The CDR3 is CSGKEIATGLNYGYTF. CDR3 coding DNA: TGCAGCGGGAAGGAGATAGCCACAGGTCTTAACTATGGCTACACCTTC.

The chain combines TRBV28 with TRBJ2-7; possible D gene TRBD2, 5 bases. Germline CDR1 reads MDHEN; CDR2 reads SYDVKM. The CDR3 runs to 12 residues. Trimming cost V 5 bases and J 7 bases, with 12 bases left between them. The CDR3 spells CASSRTALEQYF. CDR3 sequence (DNA): TGTGCCAGCAGTAGGACTGCACTGGAGCAGTACTTC.

This clone was observed a single time. The V and J genes are TRBV19 and TRBJ2-3; the D gene is possibly TRBD1 (5 bases). Between the trimmed V and J ends, which lost 5 bases and 5 bases, there was a span of 14 bases. Germline V gene lookup returns CDR1 LNHDA and CDR2 SQIVND (reference sequence). This CDR3 has 14 amino acids. The CDR3: CASSPQGLGDTQYF. The CDR3, as DNA: TGTGCCAGTAGTCCCCAGGGTCTCGGAGATACGCAGTATTTT.

In regard to this clone: This sample includes further DNA sequences coding for the same CDR3. The gene calls are TRBV15 and TRBJ2-5; the D gene is possibly TRBD2 (7 bases). This CDR3 has 15 amino acids. Germline V gene data show CDR1 as LNHNV and CDR2 as YYDKDF (reference sequence). Trimming left V 0 bases short and J 5 bases short, with 13 bases between. CDR3 coding DNA: TGTGCCACCAGCAGAGATAGGGGGGGTGGGGAGACCCAGTACTTC. It specifies CATSRDRGGGETQYF.

The chain employs TRBV6-5 and TRBJ2-7, with 10 bases aligning to TRBD1. CDR1 and CDR2 from the germline V gene are MNHEY and SVGAGI. Trimming removed 2 bases from V and 4 bases from J; junction bases left unmatched: 2. The CDR3 consists of 14 residues. CDR3 amino acids: CASSYDRGPYEQYF. The CDR3, as DNA: TGTGCCAGCAGTTACGACAGGGGGCCATACGAGCAGTACTTC.

This chain uses TRBV7-9 with TRBJ2-4; 7 bases align to TRBD1. The CDR3 is 16 amino acids. CDR1 and CDR2 (germline): SEHNR, FQNEAQ (reference sequence). Germline trimming cut 5 bases from V and 1 base from J; bases unmatched to any gene: 8. The CDR3 DNA is TGTGCCAGCAGCCTGGGACAGAATGGGGCCAAAAACATTCAGTACTTC. Amino acids: CASSLGQNGAKNIQYF.

The chain recombines TRBV10-3 with TRBJ2-3; 9 bases map to TRBD2. The V gene end was trimmed by 9 bases and the J gene end by 1 base; junction bases not matched to a gene: 2. The CDR3 runs to 13 residues. Germline values: CDR1 ENHRY, CDR2 SYGVKD. The CDR3 protein is CAIRLAGTDTQYF. Written as DNA, the CDR3 is TGTGCCATACGACTAGCGGGCACAGATACGCAGTATTTT.

The chain uses TRBV29-1 and TRBJ2-1; TRBD2 matches 10 bases. CDR1 and CDR2 (germline): SQVTM, ANQGSEA. CDR3 length equals 15 residues. Trimming at V came to 4 bases and at J to 3 bases, leaving 6 bases not matched to a gene. The CDR3 sequence is CSVVGLAGDYNEQFF. The DNA of the CDR3 is TGCAGCGTTGTAGGCCTAGCGGGAGACTACAATGAGCAGTTCTTC.

This chain connects TRBV27 to TRBJ2-5; 9 bases fit TRBD1. CDR1 is MNHEY, CDR2 SMNVEV, per germline (reference sequence). The length of the CDR3 is 15 residues. The junction had 10 bases not matched to a gene; V was cut back by 5 bases and J by 6 bases. The CDR3 reads CASSPQGQGLKTQYF. In DNA, the CDR3 is TGTGCCAGCAGTCCCCAGGGACAGGGCTTAAAGACCCAGTACTTC.

This clone was counted once. CDR3 region: CASSIQAGGTETQYF. CDR3 nucleotides: TGTGCCAGCAGTATCCAAGCGGGAGGGACAGAGACCCAGTACTTC. The chain uses TRBV7-2 and TRBJ2-5; 10 bases match TRBD2. CDR1 is SGHTA, CDR2 FQGNSA, per germline. J lost 4 bases, V lost 6 bases, and 8 bases had no gene match. The CDR3 is made up of 15 amino acids.